The clone carrying this TCR beta chain showed up just a few times. This CDR3 is 16 amino acids long. J gave up 4 bases and V 6 bases, and 9 bases lay outside the gene matches. This sample was taken from a study of T-cell memory formation after mild COVID-19. TCR alpha and TCR beta cDNA libraries carrying sample barcodes and UMIs were produced by 5'RACE using constant-segment primers. From the 5' RACE reads, TCRdb called clonotypes with MiXCR, one entry per CDR3 protein. The table includes approximately 570,000 distinct CDR3 sequences, about a sixth detected once. The chain joins TRBV12-3 or TRBV12-4 to TRBJ2-1, with TRBD2 matching over 10 bases. Sequenced: PBMCs or a T cell subset sorted from them (not recorded which). This clonotype originated in an adult woman who had mild COVID-19 (a few samples of this study predate the infection). Cell type and time point are not known. CDR3 coding DNA: TGTGCCAGCAGCCACCGGACTAGCGGATTTTACAATGAGCAGTTCTTC. Translated: CASSHRTSGFYNEQFF.